This T cell receptor beta chain was identified during a study of identical twins. TCRdb reprocessed the 5' RACE reads via MiXCR and lists one record per CDR3 protein. The sample has 450,000 to 650,000 distinct CDR3 sequences, more than 9% seen once. V lost 0 bases and J lost 4, with 16 bases in between. The CDR3 has 17 amino acids. From germline, CDR1 is SGHDT and CDR2 YYEEEE. Separately, the same data were catalogued under a study of yellow fever vaccine responses in identical twins. That source reports: Reported findings indicate that twins' vaccine T cell responses seemed partially convergent, partially personalized.

Sequencing was carried out using PBMCs. The clonotype was recovered from a woman between 18 and 29 years old in good health. The chain couples TRBV5-6 to TRBJ2-2; D may match TRBD1 or TRBD2 (6 bases each). The CDR3 spells CASSLGSGGGLTGELFF. The CDR3 nucleotides read TGTGCCAGCAGCTTGGGATCTGGAGGGGGTCTCACCGGGGAGCTGTTTTTT.